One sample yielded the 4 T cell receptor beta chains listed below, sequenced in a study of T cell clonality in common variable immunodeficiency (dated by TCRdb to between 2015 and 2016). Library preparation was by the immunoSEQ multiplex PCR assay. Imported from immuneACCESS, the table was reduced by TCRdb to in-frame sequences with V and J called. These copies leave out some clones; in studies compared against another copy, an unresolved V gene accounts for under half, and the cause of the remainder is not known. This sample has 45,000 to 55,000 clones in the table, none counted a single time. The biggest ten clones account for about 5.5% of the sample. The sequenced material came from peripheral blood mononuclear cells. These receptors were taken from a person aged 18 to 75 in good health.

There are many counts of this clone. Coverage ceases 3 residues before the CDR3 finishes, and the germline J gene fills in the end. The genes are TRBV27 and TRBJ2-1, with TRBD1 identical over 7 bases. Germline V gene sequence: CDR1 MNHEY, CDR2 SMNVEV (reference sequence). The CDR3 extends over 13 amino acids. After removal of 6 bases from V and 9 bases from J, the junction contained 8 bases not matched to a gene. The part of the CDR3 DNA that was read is TGTGCCAGCAGATGGACAGGTGCGGGTGAG. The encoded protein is CASRWTGAGE. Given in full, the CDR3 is CASRWTGAGEQFF.

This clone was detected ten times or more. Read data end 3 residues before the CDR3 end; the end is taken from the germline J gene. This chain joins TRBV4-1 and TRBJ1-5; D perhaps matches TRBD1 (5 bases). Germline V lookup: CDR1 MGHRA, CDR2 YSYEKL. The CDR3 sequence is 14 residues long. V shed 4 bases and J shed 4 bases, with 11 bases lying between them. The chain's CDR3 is CASSPGVPNQPQHF. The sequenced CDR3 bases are TGCGCCAGCAGCCCGGGGGTTCCGAATCAGCCC.

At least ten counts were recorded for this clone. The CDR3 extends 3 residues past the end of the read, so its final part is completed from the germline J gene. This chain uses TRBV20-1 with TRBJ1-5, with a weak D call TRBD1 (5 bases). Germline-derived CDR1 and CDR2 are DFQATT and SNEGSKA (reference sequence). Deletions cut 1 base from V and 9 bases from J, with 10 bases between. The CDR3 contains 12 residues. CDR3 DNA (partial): TGCAGTGCTAGAGTTGGGGCCGGGCCC. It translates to CSARVGAGP. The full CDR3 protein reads CSARVGAGPQHF.

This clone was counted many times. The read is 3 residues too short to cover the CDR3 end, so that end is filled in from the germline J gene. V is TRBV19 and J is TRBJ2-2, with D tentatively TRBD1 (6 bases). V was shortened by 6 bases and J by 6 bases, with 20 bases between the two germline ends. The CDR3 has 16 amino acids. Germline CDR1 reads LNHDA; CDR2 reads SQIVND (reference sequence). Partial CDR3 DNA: TGTGCCAGTAGCTTCGAACAGGGTTTTGCGGCCGGGGAG. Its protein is CASSFEQGFAAGE. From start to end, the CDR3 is CASSFEQGFAAGELFF.